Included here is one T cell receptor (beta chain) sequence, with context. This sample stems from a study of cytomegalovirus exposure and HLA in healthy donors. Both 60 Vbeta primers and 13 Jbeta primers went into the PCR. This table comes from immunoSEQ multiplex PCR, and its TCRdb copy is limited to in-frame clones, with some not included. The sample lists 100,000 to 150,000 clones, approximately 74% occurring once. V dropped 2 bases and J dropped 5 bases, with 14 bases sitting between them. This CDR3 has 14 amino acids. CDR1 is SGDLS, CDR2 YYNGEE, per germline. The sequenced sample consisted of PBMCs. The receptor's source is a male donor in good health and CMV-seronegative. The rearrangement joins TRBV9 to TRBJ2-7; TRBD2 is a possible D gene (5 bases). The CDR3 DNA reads TGTGCCAGCAGCGTGGGCTTACCGCGGGACGAGCAGTACTTC. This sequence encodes CASSVGLPRDEQYF.